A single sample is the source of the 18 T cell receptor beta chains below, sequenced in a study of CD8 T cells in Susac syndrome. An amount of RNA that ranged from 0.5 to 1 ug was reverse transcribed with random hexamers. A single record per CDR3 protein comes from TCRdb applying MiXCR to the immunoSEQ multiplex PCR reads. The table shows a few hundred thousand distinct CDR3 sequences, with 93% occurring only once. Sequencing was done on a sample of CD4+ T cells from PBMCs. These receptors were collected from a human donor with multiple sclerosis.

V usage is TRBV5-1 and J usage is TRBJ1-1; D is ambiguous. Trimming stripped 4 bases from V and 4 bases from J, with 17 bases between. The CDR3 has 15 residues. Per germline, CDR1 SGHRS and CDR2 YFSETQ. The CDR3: CASSESTSLSTEAFF. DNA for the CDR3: TGCGCCAGCAGCGAGTCTACTTCCTTGAGCACTGAAGCTTTCTTT.

The CDR3 loop reads CASSVAGGRTLGTEAFF. The CDR3 bases are TGTGCCAGCAGCGTAGCGGGGGGGCGGACCCTTGGCACTGAAGCTTTCTTT. The chain is built from TRBV9 and TRBJ1-1; weak D call: TRBD1 (6 bases). Germline loops: CDR1 SGDLS, CDR2 YYNGEE. The CDR3 is made up of 17 amino acids. Trimming removed 0 bases at V and 4 bases at J, with 19 bases between.

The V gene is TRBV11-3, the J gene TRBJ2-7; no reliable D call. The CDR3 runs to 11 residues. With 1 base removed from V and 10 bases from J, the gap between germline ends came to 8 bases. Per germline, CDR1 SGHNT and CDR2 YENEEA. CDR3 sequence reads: CASSLGMKQYV. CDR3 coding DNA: TGTGCCAGCAGCTTAGGGATGAAACAGTACGTC.

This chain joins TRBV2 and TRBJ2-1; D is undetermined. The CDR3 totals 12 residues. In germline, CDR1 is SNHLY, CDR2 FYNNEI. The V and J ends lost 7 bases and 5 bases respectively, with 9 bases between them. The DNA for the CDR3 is TGTGCCAGCAAGGGCCAAAACAATGAGCAGTTCTTC. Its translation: CASKGQNNEQFF.

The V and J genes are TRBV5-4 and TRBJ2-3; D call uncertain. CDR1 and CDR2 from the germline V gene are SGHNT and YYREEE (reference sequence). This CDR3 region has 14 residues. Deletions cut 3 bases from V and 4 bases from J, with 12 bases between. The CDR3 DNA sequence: TGTGCCAGCAGCTGGAAAGTTGGTGCAGATACGCAGTATTTT. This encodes CASSWKVGADTQYF.

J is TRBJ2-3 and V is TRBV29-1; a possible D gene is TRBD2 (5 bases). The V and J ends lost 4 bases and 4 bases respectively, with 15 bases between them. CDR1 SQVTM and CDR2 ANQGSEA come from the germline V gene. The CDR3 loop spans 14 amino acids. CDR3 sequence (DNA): TGCAGCGTTGCCAGAGCTCTGGGAGCAGATACGCAGTATTTT. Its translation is CSVARALGADTQYF.

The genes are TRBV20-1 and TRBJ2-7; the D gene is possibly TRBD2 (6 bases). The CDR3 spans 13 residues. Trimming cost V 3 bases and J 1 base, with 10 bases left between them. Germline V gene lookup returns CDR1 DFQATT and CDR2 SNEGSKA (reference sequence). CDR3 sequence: CSASPAGSYEQYV. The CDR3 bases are TGCAGTGCTAGCCCCGCGGGGTCCTACGAGCAGTACGTC.

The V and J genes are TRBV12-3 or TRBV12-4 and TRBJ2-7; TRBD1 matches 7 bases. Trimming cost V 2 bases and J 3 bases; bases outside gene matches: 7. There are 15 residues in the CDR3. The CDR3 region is CASSLQQGINYEQYF. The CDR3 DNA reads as TGTGCCAGCAGTTTACAACAGGGGATTAACTACGAGCAGTACTTC.

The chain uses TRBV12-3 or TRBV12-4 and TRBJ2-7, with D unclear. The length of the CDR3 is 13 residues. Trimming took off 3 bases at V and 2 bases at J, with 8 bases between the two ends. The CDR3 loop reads CASSFALTYEQYV. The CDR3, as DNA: TGTGCCAGCAGTTTTGCGCTAACCTACGAGCAGTACGTC.

The CDR3 region is CSDLQGVEYGYTF. Written as DNA, the CDR3 is TGCAGCGATTTACAGGGGGTTGAGTATGGCTACACCTTC. The V gene is TRBV29-1, the J gene TRBJ1-2, with TRBD1 matching 8 bases. Trimming removed 7 bases from V and 5 bases from J; junction bases left unmatched: 9. This CDR3 spans 13 amino acids. Looked up from germline, CDR1 is SQVTM and CDR2 is ANQGSEA.

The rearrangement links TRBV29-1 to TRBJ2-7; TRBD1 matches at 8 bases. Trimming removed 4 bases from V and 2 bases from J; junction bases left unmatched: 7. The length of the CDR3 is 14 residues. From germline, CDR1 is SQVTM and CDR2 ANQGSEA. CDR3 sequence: CSVGPMDRAYEQYV. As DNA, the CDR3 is TGCAGCGTTGGGCCCATGGACAGGGCCTACGAGCAGTACGTC.

The CDR3 sequence is CASSRDGRAGNEQFF. The CDR3 DNA reads TGCGCCAGCAGCCGAGACGGGAGGGCCGGGAATGAGCAGTTCTTC. V usage is TRBV5-1 and J usage is TRBJ2-1; TRBD2 agrees at 8 bases. Germline values: CDR1 SGHRS, CDR2 YFSETQ. With V trimmed by 4 bases and J by 7 bases, 10 bases remained unmatched. There are 15 residues in the CDR3.

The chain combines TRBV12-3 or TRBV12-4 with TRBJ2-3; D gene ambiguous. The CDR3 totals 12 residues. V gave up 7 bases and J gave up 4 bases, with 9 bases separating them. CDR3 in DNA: TGTGCCAGCATTGGGCCCCCAGATACGCAGTATTTT. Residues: CASIGPPDTQYF.

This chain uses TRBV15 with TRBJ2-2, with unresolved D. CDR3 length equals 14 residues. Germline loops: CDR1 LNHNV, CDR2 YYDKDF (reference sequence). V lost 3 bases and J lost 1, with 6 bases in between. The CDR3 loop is CATSRDLNTGELFF. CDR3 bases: TGTGCCACCAGCAGGGACCTGAACACCGGGGAGCTGTTTTTT.

DNA of the CDR3: TGTGCCTGGACTGGGACGGCGAATAATTCACCCCTCCACTTT. Translating gives CAWTGTANNSPLHF. The gene calls are TRBV30 and TRBJ1-6; possible D gene TRBD1, 5 bases. The CDR3 is made up of 14 amino acids. V lost 4 bases and J lost 5, with 12 bases in between. Germline V lookup: CDR1 GTSNPN, CDR2 SVGIG (reference sequence).

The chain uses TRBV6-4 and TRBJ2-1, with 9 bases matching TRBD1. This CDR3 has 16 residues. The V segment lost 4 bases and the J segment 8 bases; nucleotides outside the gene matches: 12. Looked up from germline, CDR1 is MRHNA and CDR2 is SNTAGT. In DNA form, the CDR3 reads TGTGCCAGCAGTGCAGGGTCGACAGGGGGTCTGCATGAGCAGTTCTTC. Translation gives CASSAGSTGGLHEQFF.

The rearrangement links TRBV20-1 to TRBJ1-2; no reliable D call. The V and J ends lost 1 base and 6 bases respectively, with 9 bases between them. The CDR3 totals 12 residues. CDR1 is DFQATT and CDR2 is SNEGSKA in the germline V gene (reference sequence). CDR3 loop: CSARAGPNGYTF. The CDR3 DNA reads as TGCAGTGCTAGAGCCGGACCTAATGGCTACACCTTC.

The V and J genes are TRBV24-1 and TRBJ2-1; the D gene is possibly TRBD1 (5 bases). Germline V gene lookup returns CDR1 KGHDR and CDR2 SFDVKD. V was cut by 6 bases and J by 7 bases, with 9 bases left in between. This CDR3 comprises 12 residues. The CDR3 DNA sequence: TGTGCCACCAGTTTGGGGCGAAATGAGCAGTTCTTC. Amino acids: CATSLGRNEQFF.